The following is a TCR beta chain sequence with its context. Once extracted for a subset, genomic DNA was divided evenly among several immunoSEQ plates. Original methodology: For the immunoSEQ data, sequences were junction-only without quality scores, so filtering differed. TCRdb's copy holds only in-frame clones and misses some; the assay was immunoSEQ multiplex PCR. The DNA was the basis for D and trimming; V, J and clone size are from that table. The repertoire holds around 450,000 clones, with 79% as singletons. The data originate from a study of shared clonotypes between healthy human individuals. Study-level information: Aged between 18 and 49, the donors were a couple of women and a few men.

The CDR3 is 12 residues long. The V and J ends lost 3 bases and 3 bases respectively, with 2 bases between them. CDR1 SEHNR and CDR2 FQNEAQ come from the germline V gene (reference sequence). Nashville, Tennessee was home to all donors, who were Caucasian adults. The sequenced sample was PBMCs. The clonotype was recovered from a woman in her forties in good health. Some clones in this sample may be carry-over from other donors' samples. This chain joins TRBV7-9 and TRBJ2-2, with D unclear. In DNA, the CDR3 is TGTGCCAGCAGCTTGGACACCGGGGAGCTGTTTTTT. Translated, it gives CASSLDTGELFF.